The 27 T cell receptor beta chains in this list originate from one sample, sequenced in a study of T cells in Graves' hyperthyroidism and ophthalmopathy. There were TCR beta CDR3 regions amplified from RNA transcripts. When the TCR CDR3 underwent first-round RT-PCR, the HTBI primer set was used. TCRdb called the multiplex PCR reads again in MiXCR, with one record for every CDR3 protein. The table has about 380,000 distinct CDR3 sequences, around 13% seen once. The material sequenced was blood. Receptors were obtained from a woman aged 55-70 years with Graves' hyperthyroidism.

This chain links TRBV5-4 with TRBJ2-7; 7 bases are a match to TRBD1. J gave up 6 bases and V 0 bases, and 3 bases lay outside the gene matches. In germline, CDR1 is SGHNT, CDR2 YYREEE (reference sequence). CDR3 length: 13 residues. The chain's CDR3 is CASSLDYRGEQYF. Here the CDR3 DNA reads TGTGCCAGCAGCTTGGATTACAGGGGCGAGCAGTACTTC.

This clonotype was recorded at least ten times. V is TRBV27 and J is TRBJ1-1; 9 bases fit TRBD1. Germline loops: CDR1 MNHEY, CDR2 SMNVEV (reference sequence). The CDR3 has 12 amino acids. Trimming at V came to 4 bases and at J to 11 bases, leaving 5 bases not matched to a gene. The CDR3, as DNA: TGTGCCAGCAGTTGGGACAGGGTATGGGCTTTCTTT. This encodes CASSWDRVWAFF.

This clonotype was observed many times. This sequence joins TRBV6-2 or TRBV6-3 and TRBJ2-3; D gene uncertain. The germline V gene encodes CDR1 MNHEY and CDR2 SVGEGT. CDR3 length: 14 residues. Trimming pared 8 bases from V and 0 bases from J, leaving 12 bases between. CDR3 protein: CASVTGGSTDTQYF. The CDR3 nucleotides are TGTGCCAGCGTCACGGGCGGTAGCACAGATACGCAGTATTTT.

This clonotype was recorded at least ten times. The CDR3 here is CASSLRASIFTDTQYF. In nucleotides, the CDR3 is TGTGCCAGCAGCTTGAGGGCAAGCATCTTCACAGATACGCAGTATTTT. J is TRBJ2-3 and V is TRBV7-8; weak D call: TRBD2 (5 bases). The CDR3 runs 16 residues. Germline values: CDR1 SGHVS, CDR2 FQNEAQ. V lost 3 bases to trimming and J lost 2 bases, with 15 bases between them.

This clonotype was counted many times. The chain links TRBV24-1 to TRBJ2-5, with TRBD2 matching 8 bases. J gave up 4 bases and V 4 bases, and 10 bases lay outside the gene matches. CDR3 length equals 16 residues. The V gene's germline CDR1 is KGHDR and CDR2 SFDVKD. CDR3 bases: TGTGCCACCAGTGACACCGGGACTAGATTTCGAGAGACCCAGTACTTC. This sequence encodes CATSDTGTRFRETQYF.

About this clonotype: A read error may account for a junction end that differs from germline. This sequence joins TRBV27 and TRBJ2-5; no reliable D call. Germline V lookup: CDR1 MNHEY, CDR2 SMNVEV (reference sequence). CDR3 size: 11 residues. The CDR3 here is CASSLGEAQYF. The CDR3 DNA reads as TGTGCCAGCAGCCTAGGAGAGGCCCAGTACTTC.

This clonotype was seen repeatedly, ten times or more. The chain's CDR3 is CASGLHGSYEQYF. In DNA form, the CDR3 reads TGTGCCAGTGGACTACACGGCTCCTACGAGCAGTACTTC. The chain links TRBV3-1 to TRBJ2-7; D might be TRBD2 (6 bases). V gave up 9 bases and J gave up 0 bases, with 12 bases separating them. The germline V gene encodes CDR1 LGHDT and CDR2 YNNKEL (reference sequence). The CDR3 is 13 residues long.

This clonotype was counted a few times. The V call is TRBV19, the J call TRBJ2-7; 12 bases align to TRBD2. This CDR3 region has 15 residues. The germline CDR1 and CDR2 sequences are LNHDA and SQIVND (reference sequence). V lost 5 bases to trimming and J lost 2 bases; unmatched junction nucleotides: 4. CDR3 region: CASSARTSGTYEQYF. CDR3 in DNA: TGTGCCAGTAGTGCAAGGACTAGCGGGACCTACGAGCAGTACTTC. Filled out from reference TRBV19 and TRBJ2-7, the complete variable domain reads DGGITQSPKYLFRKEGQNVTLSCEQNLNHDAMYWYRQDPGQGLRLIYYSQIVNDFQKGDIAEGYSVSREKKESFPLTVTSAQKNPTAFYLCASSARTSGTYEQYFGPGTRLTVT.

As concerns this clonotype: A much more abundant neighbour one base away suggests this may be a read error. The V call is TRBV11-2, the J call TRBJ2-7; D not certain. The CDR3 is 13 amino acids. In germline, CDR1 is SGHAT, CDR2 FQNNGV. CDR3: CACSLAAYDEQYF. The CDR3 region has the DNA TGTGCCTGCAGCTTAGCAGCATATGACGAGCAGTACTTC.

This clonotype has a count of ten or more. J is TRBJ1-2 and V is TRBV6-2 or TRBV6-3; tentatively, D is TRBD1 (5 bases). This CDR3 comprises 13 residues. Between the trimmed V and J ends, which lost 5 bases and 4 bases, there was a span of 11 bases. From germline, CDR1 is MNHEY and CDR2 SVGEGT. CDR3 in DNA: TGTGCCAGCAGTCCGTCGGGGGGCTATGGCTACACCTTC. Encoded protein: CASSPSGGYGYTF.

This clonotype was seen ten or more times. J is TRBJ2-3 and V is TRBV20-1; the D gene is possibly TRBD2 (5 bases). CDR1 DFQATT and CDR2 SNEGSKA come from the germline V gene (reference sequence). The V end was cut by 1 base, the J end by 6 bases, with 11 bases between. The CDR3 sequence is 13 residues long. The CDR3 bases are TGCAGTGCTAGAGGGCGGGTGGGCGATACGCAGTATTTT. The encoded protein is CSARGRVGDTQYF.

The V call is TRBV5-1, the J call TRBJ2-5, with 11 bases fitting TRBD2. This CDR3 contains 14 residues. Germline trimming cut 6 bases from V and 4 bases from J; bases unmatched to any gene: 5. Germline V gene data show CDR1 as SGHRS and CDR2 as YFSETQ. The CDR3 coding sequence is TGCGCCAGCAAGGGGCTAGCGGGAGGAGAGACCCAGTACTTC. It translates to CASKGLAGGETQYF.

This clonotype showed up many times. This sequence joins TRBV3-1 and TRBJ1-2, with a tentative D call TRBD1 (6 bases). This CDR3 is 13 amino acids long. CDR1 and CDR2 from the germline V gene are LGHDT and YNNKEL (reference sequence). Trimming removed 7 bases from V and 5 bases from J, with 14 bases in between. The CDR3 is CASTSGTPYGYTF. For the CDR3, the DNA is TGTGCCAGCACCTCCGGGACACCTTATGGCTACACCTTC.

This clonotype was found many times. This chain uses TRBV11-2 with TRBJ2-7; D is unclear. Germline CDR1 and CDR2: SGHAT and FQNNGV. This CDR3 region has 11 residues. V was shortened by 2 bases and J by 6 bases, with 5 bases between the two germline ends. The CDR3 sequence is CASSLFSEQYF. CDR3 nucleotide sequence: TGTGCCAGCAGCTTATTTTCCGAGCAGTACTTC.

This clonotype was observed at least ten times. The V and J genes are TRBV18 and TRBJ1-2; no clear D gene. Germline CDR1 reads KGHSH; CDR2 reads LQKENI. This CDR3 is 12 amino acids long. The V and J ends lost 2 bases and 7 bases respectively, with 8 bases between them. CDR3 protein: CASSPGSSGYTF. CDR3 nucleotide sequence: TGTGCCAGCTCACCAGGGTCGAGTGGCTACACCTTC.

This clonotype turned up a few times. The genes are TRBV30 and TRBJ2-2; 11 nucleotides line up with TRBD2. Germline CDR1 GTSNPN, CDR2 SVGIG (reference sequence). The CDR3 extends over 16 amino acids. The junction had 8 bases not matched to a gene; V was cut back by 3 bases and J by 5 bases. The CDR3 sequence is CAWRVAGGPGTGELFF. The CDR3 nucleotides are TGTGCCTGGAGGGTAGCGGGAGGGCCGGGGACCGGGGAGCTGTTTTTT.

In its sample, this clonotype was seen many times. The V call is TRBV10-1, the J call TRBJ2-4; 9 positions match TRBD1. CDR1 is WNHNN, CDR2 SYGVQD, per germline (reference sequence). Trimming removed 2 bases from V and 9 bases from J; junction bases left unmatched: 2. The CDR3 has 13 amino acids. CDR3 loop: CASSEDRGGIQYF. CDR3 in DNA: TGCGCCAGCAGTGAGGACAGGGGGGGCATTCAGTACTTC.

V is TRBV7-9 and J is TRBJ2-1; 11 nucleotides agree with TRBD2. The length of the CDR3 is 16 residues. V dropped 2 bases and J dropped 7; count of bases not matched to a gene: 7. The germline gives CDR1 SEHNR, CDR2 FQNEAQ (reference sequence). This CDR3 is CASSLRSSGRMNEQFF. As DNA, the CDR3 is TGTGCCAGCAGCTTACGTTCTAGCGGGAGGATGAATGAGCAGTTCTTC.

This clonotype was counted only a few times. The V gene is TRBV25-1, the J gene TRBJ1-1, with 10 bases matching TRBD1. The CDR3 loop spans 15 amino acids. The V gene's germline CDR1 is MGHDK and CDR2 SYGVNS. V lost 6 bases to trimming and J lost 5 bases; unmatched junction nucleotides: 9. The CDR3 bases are TGTGCCAGCAGCCTACAGACAGGGGGCGGAACTGAAGCTTTCTTT. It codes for CASSLQTGGGTEAFF.

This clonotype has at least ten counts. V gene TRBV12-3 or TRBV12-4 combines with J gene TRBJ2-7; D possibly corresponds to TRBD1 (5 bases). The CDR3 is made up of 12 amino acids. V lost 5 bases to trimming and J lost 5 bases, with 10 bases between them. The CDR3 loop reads CASSGRVDEQYF. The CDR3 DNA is TGTGCCAGCAGTGGCAGGGTAGACGAGCAGTACTTC.

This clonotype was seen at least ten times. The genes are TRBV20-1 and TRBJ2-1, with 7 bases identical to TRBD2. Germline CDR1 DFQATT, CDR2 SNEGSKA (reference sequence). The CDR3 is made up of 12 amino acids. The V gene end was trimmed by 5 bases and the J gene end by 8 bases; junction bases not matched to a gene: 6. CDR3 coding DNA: TGCAGTGCTGCCGGAGGGAGGGATGAGCAGTTCTTC. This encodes CSAAGGRDEQFF.

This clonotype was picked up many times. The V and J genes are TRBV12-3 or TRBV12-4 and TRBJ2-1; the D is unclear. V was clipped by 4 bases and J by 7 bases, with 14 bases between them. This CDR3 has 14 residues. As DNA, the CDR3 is TGTGCCAGCAGTTGGGCTTCCACCCCGAATGAGCAGTTCTTC. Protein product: CASSWASTPNEQFF.

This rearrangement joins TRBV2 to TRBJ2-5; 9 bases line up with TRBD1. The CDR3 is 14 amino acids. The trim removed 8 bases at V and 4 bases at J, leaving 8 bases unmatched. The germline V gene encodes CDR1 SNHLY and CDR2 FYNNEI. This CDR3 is CASGQTGGGETQYF. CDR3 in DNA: TGTGCCAGCGGCCAAACAGGGGGCGGAGAGACCCAGTACTTC. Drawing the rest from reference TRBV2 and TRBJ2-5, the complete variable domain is EPEVTQTPSHQVTQMGQEVILRCVPISNHLYFYWYRQILGQKVEFLVSFYNNEISEKSEIFDDQFSVERPDGSNFTLKIRSTKLEDSAMYFCASGQTGGGETQYFGPGTRLLVL.

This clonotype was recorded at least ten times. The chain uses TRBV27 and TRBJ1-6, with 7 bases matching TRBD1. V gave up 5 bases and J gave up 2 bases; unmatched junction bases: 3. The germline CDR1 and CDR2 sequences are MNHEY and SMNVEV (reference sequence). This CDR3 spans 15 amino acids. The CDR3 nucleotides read TGTGCCAGCAGTGTAGGGACAGCCTATAATTCACCCCTCCACTTT. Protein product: CASSVGTAYNSPLHF.

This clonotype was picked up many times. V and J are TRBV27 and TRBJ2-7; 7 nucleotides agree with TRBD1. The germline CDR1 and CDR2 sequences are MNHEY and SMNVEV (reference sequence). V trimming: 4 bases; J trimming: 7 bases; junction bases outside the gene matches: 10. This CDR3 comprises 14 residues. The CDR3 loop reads CASSSSPPGGEQYF. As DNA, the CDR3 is TGTGCCAGCAGTTCTAGCCCCCCAGGGGGTGAGCAGTACTTC.

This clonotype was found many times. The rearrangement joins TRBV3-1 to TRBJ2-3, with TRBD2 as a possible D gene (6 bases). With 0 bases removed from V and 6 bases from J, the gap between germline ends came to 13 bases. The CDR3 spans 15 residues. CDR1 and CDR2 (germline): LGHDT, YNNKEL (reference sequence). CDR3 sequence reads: CASSQDWESGDTQYF. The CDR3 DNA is TGTGCCAGCAGCCAAGATTGGGAAAGCGGGGATACGCAGTATTTT.

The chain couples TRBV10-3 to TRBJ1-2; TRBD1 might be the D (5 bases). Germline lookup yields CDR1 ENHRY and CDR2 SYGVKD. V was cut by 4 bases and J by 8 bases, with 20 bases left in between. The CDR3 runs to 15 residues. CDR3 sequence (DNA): TGTGCCATCAGTGGTGGGGAGGGGTATATGCGCGGCTACACCTTC. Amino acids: CAISGGEGYMRGYTF.